This TCR beta chain was recorded in a study of T cell changes during pregnancy in multiple sclerosis. Looked up from germline, CDR1 is MNHNS and CDR2 is SASEGT. The CDR3 totals 15 residues. Only in-frame clones appear in the TCRdb table, and some are missing; sequencing was by immunoSEQ multiplex PCR. This table holds 95,000 to 110,000 clones, 85% to 95% found once. This clone was seen only once. The V gene is TRBV6-1, the J gene TRBJ1-1, with 7 bases that match TRBD1. Sequencing was performed on peripheral blood, taken in the third trimester of pregnancy. The receptor was isolated from a female donor in good health, enrolled as a control in a pregnancy study. CDR3 bases: TGTGGAGCACGCCAGGACAGGCTCATGAACACTGAAGCTTTCTTT. Translating gives CGARQDRLMNTEAFF.